The 6 T cell receptor beta chains in this list originate from one sample, sequenced in a study of blood T cell repertoires in COVID-19. TCRdb's copy holds only in-frame clones and misses some; the assay was immunoSEQ multiplex PCR. The table lists around 310,000 clones, 90% of them singletons. Sequenced input: peripheral blood. The origin of the receptors is a woman aged 40-49 years with COVID-19, enrolled during active disease.

The chain is built from TRBV5-5 and TRBJ1-1; 7 nucleotides match TRBD1. Trimming cost V 0 bases and J 6 bases; bases outside gene matches: 8. Germline V gene lookup returns CDR1 SGHKS and CDR2 YYEKEE (reference sequence). The CDR3 is 15 amino acids. In DNA, the CDR3 is TGTGCCAGCAGCTTGGGAGGGGGCGGGACCGCTGAAGCTTTCTTT. Protein product: CASSLGGGGTAEAFF.

This CDR3 is CASSFPGDNQPQHF. The DNA of the CDR3 is TGTGCCAGCAGCTTTCCAGGGGACAATCAGCCCCAGCATTTT. The chain links TRBV7-8 to TRBJ1-5; a possible D gene is TRBD1 (6 bases). The germline V gene has CDR1 SGHVS and CDR2 FQNEAQ. CDR3 length: 14 residues. The ends were cut back, 3 bases at V and 3 bases at J, with 9 bases in the middle.

This clone was seen a single time. CDR3 DNA sequence: TGTGCCAGCAGCAAAGAACCGGGACTAGCGGGAGGGTACAATGAGCAGTTCTTC. Amino acid sequence: CASSKEPGLAGGYNEQFF. The chain uses TRBV21-1 and TRBJ2-1; TRBD2 is the table's D call, not checked against the DNA. TRBV21-1 is flagged as a pseudogene. This CDR3 has 18 residues.

The chain combines TRBV6-1 with TRBJ1-3; no clear D. Per germline, CDR1 MNHNS and CDR2 SASEGT. The CDR3 runs to 14 residues. Trimming pared 2 bases from V and 2 bases from J, leaving 7 bases between. The CDR3, as DNA: TGTGCCAGCAGTGAACGGGGAACTGGAAACACCATATATTTT. Protein sequence: CASSERGTGNTIYF.

This chain uses TRBV12-5 with TRBJ2-3, with 8 bases matching TRBD1. Germline CDR1 LGHNT, CDR2 FRNRAP. V shed 4 bases and J 6 bases; nucleotides not matched to a gene: 6. The length of the CDR3 is 14 residues. Here the CDR3 DNA reads TGTGCTAGTGGTTGGGGACAGGTCTCGGATACGCAGTATTTT. Its protein is CASGWGQVSDTQYF.

The chain recombines TRBV19 with TRBJ2-5, with TRBD1 as a possible D gene (5 bases). Germline CDR1 LNHDA, CDR2 SQIVND (reference sequence). V lost 1 base, J lost 0 bases, and 9 bases lay in between. The CDR3 extends over 15 amino acids. In DNA form, the CDR3 reads TGTGCCAGTAGTATAGGGGGCAGGTACCAAGAGACCCAGTACTTC. It specifies CASSIGGRYQETQYF.